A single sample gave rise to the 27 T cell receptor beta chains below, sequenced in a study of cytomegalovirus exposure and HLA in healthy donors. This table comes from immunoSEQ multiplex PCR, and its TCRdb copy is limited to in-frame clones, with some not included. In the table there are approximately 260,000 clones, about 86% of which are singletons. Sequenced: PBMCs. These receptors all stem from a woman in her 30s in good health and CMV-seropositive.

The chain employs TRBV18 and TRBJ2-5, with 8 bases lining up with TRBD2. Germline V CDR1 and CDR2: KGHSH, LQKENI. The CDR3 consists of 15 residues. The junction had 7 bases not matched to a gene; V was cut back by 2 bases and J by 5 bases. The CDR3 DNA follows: TGTGCCAGCTCACCATGGGGACTAGACGGGGAGACCCAGTACTTC. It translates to CASSPWGLDGETQYF.

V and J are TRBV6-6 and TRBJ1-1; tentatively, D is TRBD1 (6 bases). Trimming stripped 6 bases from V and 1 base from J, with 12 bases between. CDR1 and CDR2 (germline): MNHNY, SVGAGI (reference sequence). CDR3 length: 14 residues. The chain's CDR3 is CASSLRTANTEAFF. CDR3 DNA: TGTGCCAGCAGCCTTCGGACAGCGAACACTGAAGCTTTCTTT.

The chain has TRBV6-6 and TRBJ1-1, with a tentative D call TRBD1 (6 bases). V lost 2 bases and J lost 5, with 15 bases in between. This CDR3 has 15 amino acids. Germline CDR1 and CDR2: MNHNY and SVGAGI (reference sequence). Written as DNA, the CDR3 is TGTGCCAGCAGTTACGGGCAGGGGCAGGAAACTGAAGCTTTCTTT. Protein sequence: CASSYGQGQETEAFF.

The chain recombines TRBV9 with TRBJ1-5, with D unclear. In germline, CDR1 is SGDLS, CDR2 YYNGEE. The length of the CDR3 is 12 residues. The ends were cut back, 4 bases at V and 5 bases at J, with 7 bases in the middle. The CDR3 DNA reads TGTGCCAGCAGCCCCGGGGATCAGCCCCAGCATTTT. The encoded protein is CASSPGDQPQHF.

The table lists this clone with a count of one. CDR3 DNA sequence: TGTGCCAGCAGCTTGGCCTCTAGCGGGAGTGGGGGCCAAGAGACCCAGTACTTC. It translates to CASSLASSGSGGQETQYF. V is TRBV5-4 and J is TRBJ2-5, with 10 bases lining up with TRBD2. This CDR3 is 18 amino acids long. Germline trimming cut 0 bases from V and 1 base from J; bases unmatched to any gene: 9. Germline V gives CDR1 SGHNT, CDR2 YYREEE (reference sequence).

The DNA for the CDR3 is TGTGCCAGCAGCCAATCCCTAAACCGGGACAGGGACTTCAACGAGCAGTACTTC. This translates into CASSQSLNRDRDFNEQYF. The chain links TRBV7-9 to TRBJ2-7; 9 nucleotides align to TRBD1. The germline V gene has CDR1 SEHNR and CDR2 FQNEAQ (reference sequence). There are 18 residues in the CDR3. V shed 5 bases and J 5 bases; nucleotides not matched to a gene: 19.

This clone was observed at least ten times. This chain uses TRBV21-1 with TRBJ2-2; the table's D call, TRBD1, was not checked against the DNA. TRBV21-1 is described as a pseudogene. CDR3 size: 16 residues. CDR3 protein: CASSKLRDKATGELFF. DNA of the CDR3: TGTGCCAGCAGCAAACTCCGGGACAAAGCCACCGGGGAGCTGTTTTTT.

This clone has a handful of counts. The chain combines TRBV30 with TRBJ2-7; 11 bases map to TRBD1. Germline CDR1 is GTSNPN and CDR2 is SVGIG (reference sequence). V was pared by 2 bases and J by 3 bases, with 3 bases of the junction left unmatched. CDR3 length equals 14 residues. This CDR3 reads CAWSTGTGGYEQYF. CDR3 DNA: TGTGCCTGGAGTACCGGGACAGGGGGCTACGAGCAGTACTTC.

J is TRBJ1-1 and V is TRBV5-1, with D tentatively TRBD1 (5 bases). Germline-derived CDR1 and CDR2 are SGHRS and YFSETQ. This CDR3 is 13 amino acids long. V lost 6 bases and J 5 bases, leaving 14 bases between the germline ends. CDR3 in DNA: TGCGCCAGCACCCCGGGGGGAGGAACTGAAGCTTTCTTT. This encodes CASTPGGGTEAFF. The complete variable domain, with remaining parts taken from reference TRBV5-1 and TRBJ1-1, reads KAGVTQTPRYLIKTRGQQVTLSCSPISGHRSVSWYQQTPGQGLQFLFEYFSETQRNKGNFPGRFSGRQFSNSRSEMNVSTLELGDSALYLCASTPGGGTEAFFGQGTRLTVV.

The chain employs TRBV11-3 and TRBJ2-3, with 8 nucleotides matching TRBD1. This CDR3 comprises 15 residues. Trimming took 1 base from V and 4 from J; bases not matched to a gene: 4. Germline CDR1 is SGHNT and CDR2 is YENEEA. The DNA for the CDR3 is TGTGCCAGCAGCTTAGGACAGGGGCGCGCAGATACGCAGTATTTT. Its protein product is CASSLGQGRADTQYF.

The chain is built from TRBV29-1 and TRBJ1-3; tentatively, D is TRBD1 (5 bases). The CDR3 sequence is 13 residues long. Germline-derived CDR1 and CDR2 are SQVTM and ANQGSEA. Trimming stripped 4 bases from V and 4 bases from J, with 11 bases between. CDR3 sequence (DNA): TGCAGCGTTGGATGGGGGGACGGAAACACCATATATTTT. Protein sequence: CSVGWGDGNTIYF.

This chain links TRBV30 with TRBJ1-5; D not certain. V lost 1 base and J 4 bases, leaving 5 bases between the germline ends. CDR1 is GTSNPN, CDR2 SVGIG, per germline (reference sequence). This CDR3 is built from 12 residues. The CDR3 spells CAWSGANQPQHF. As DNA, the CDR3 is TGTGCCTGGAGTGGGGCGAATCAGCCCCAGCATTTT. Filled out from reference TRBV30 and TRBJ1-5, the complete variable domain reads SQTIHQWPATLVQPVGSPLSLECTVEGTSNPNLYWYRQAAGRGLQLLFYSVGIGQISSEVPQNLSASRPQDRQFILSSKKLLLSDSGFYLCAWSGANQPQHFGDGTRLSIL.

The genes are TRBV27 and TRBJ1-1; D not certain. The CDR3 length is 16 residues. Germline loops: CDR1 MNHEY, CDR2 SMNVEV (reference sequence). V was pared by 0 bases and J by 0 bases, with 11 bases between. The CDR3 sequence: CASSLSPPIVNTEAFF. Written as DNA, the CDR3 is TGTGCCAGCAGTTTATCCCCCCCAATAGTGAACACTGAAGCTTTCTTT.

The DNA of the CDR3 is TGTGCCAGCAGCTTCGAGGCTAGCGCTCGAGCGGAGCAGTACTTC. It specifies CASSFEASARAEQYF. J is TRBJ2-7 and V is TRBV13; a possible D gene is TRBD2 (6 bases). CDR1 PRHDT and CDR2 FYEKMQ come from the germline V gene (reference sequence). This CDR3 is 15 amino acids long. V was cut by 3 bases and J by 7 bases, with 19 bases left in between.

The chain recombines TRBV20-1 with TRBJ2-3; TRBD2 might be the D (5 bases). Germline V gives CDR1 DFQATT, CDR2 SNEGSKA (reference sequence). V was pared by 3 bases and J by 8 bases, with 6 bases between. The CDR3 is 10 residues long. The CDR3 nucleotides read TGCAGTGCTAGCACTAGTACGCAGTATTTT. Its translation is CSASTSTQYF.

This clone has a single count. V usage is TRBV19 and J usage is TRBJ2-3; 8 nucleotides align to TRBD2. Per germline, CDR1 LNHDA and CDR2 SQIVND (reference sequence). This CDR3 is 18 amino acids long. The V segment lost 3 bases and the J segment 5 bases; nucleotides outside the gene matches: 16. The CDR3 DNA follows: TGTGCCAGTAGTATCCCCGGCGGCCCGGTAGCGGGATTAGATACGCAGTATTTT. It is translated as CASSIPGGPVAGLDTQYF.

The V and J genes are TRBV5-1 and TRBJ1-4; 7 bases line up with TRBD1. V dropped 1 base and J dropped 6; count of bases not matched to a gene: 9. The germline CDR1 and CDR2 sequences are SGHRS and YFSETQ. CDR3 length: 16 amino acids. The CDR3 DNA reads TGCGCCAGCAGCTTGCCCGAGGGGGCGGGATATGAAAAACTGTTTTTT. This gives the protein CASSLPEGAGYEKLFF.

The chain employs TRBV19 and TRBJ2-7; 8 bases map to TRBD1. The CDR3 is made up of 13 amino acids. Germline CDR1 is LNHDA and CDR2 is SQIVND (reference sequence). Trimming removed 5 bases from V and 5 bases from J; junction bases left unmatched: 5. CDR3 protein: CASSVDRADEQYF. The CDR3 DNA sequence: TGTGCCAGTAGTGTGGACAGGGCTGACGAGCAGTACTTC.

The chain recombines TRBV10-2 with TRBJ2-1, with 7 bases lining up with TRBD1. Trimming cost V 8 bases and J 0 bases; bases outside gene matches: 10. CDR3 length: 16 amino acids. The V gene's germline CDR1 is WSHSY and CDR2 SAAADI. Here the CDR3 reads CASRYRQGLSYNEQFF. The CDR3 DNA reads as TGCGCCAGCCGATATCGACAGGGCCTCTCCTACAATGAGCAGTTCTTC.

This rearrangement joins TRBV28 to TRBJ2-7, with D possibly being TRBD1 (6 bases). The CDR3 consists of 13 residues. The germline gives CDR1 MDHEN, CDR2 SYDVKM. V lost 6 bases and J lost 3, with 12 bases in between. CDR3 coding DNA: TGTGCCAGCAGCCCGGTAGGGGGCTACGAGCAGTACTTC. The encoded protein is CASSPVGGYEQYF. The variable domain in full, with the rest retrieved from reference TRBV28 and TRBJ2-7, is DVKVTQSSRYLVKRTGEKVFLECVQDMDHENMFWYRQDPGLGLRLIYFSYDVKMKEKGDIPEGYSVSREKKERFSLILESASTNQTSMYLCASSPVGGYEQYFGPGTRLTVT.

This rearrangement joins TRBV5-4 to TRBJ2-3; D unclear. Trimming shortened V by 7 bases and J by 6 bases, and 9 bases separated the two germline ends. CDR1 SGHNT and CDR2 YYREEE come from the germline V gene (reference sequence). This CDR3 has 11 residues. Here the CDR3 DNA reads TGTGCCAGCGGCCGCAGGGATACGCAGTATTTT. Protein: CASGRRDTQYF.

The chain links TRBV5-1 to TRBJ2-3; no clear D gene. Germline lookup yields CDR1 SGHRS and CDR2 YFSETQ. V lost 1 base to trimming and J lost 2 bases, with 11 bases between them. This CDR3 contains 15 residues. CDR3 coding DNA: TGCGCCAGCAGCTTGTACGGAGTGTTCACAGATACGCAGTATTTT. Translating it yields CASSLYGVFTDTQYF.

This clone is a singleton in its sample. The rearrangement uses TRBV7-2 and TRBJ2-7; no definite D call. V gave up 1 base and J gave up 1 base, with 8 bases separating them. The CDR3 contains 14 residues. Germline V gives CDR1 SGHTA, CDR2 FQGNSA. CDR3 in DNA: TGTGCCAGCAGCTTAGTCGGGTCTTCCTACGAGCAGTACTTC. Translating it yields CASSLVGSSYEQYF.

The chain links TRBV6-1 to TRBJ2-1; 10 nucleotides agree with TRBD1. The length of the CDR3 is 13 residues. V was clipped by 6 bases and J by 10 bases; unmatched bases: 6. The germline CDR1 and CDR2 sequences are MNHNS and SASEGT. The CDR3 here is CASRRTGGQEQFF. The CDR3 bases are TGTGCCAGCAGACGGACAGGGGGACAGGAGCAGTTCTTC.

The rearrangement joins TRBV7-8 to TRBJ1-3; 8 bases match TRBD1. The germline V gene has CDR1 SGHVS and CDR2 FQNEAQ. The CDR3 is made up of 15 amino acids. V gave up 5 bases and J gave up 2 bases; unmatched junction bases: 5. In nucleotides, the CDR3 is TGTGCCAGCAGCCGAACAGGGGGTACTGGAAACACCATATATTTT. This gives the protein CASSRTGGTGNTIYF.

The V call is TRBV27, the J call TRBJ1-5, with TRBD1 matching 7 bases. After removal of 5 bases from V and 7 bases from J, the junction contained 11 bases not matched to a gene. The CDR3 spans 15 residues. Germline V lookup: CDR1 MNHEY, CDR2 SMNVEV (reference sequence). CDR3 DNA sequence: TGTGCCAGCAGTCCTACAATACAGGGGATACAGCCCCAGCATTTT. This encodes CASSPTIQGIQPQHF.

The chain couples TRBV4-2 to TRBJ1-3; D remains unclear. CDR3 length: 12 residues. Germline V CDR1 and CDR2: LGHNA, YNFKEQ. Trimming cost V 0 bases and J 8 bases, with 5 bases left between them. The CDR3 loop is CASSQDIYTIYF. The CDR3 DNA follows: TGTGCCAGCAGCCAAGATATATACACCATATATTTT.